These 18 T cell receptor beta chains came from one sample sequenced in a study of blood T cell repertoires in COVID-19 (dated by TCRdb to about 2020). Library preparation was by the immunoSEQ multiplex PCR assay. TCRdb's version of the immuneACCESS table is confined to in-frame rearrangements and falls short of the full clone set. An unresolved V gene accounts for under half of the shortfall where checked; the remainder is of unknown origin. This sample gives approximately 440,000 clones in total; 70% to 90% of them show up just once. The top ten constitute over 9.5% of the sample. Specimen: peripheral blood. These TCRs come from a woman in her forties or fifties with COVID-19, enrolled during active disease.

This clone has just a few counts. V gene TRBV6-1 combines with J gene TRBJ1-2; D is uncertain. The CDR3 sequence is 15 residues long. Germline V gene lookup returns CDR1 MNHNS and CDR2 SASEGT. The V and J ends lost 2 bases and 2 bases respectively, with 12 bases between them. CDR3 in DNA: TGTGCCAGCAGTGAATATGCAGGCGCCAACTATGGCTACACCTTC. Residues: CASSEYAGANYGYTF.

J is TRBJ1-1 and V is TRBV28; maybe TRBD1 (5 bases). CDR1 is MDHEN and CDR2 is SYDVKM in the germline V gene. The germline V and J ends were trimmed by 7 bases and 11 bases, with 20 bases remaining between them. There are 13 residues in the CDR3. CDR3 in DNA: TGTGCCAGCATCCATCGACAGATCTTGCGGGCTTTCTTT. Translating it yields CASIHRQILRAFF.

V usage is TRBV12-3 or TRBV12-4 and J usage is TRBJ1-5; weak D call: TRBD1 (6 bases). The V gene lost 5 bases and the J gene lost 4 bases, with 9 bases spanning the gap. CDR3 length: 13 amino acids. The CDR3 reads CASSATGNQPQHF. The CDR3 bases are TGTGCCAGCAGTGCCACAGGGAATCAGCCCCAGCATTTT.

The CDR3 here is CASSLGSGNTEAFF. The CDR3 nucleotides read TGTGCCAGCAGCTTAGGGTCGGGGAACACTGAAGCTTTCTTT. The rearrangement links TRBV7-2 to TRBJ1-1; D not resolved. Germline V gives CDR1 SGHTA, CDR2 FQGNSA. V lost 1 base to trimming and J lost 1 base, with 7 bases between them. The length of the CDR3 is 14 residues.

The chain is built from TRBV19 and TRBJ2-1; a possible D gene is TRBD2 (5 bases). V was pared by 4 bases and J by 7 bases, with 14 bases between. CDR3 length: 14 amino acids. Looked up from germline, CDR1 is LNHDA and CDR2 is SQIVND (reference sequence). For the CDR3, the DNA is TGTGCCAGTAGTACCACCCTGGACTGGAATGAGCAGTTCTTC. As protein: CASSTTLDWNEQFF. Full variable domain (missing parts from reference TRBV19 and TRBJ2-1): DGGITQSPKYLFRKEGQNVTLSCEQNLNHDAMYWYRQDPGQGLRLIYYSQIVNDFQKGDIAEGYSVSREKKESFPLTVTSAQKNPTAFYLCASSTTLDWNEQFFGPGTRLTVL.

This clone was recorded a few times. CDR3 residues: CASSWDREGNTIYF. The CDR3 DNA sequence: TGCGCCAGCAGTTGGGACAGAGAAGGAAACACCATATATTTT. The chain employs TRBV10-1 and TRBJ1-3, with 7 bases lining up with TRBD1. CDR1 is WNHNN, CDR2 SYGVQD, per germline (reference sequence). CDR3 length equals 14 residues. With V trimmed by 5 bases and J by 4 bases, 5 bases remained unmatched.

This chain joins TRBV6-1 and TRBJ1-1; D not resolved. Trimming shortened V by 0 bases and J by 6 bases, and 11 bases separated the two germline ends. The CDR3 runs to 14 residues. CDR1 and CDR2 from the germline V gene are MNHNS and SASEGT. This CDR3 is CASSEAGEPSEAFF. The CDR3 DNA reads as TGTGCCAGCAGTGAAGCGGGCGAGCCCTCTGAAGCTTTCTTT.

This clone occurred once. The rearrangement uses TRBV30 and TRBJ2-7; D perhaps matches TRBD2 (5 bases). CDR1 is GTSNPN and CDR2 is SVGIG in the germline V gene (reference sequence). This CDR3 is built from 13 residues. Trimming pared 2 bases from V and 2 bases from J, leaving 10 bases between. In DNA, the CDR3 is TGTGCCTGGAGTACCTCCGGGACCTACGAGCAGTACTTC. Encoded protein: CAWSTSGTYEQYF.

This chain links TRBV27 with TRBJ2-7; the D gene is possibly TRBD1 (5 bases). Trimming stripped 2 bases from V and 3 bases from J, with 11 bases between. Germline V gene sequence: CDR1 MNHEY, CDR2 SMNVEV (reference sequence). The length of the CDR3 is 14 residues. This CDR3 reads CASSLAGPFYEQYF. The CDR3 nucleotides read TGTGCCAGCAGTTTAGCAGGGCCCTTCTACGAGCAGTACTTC.

The chain joins TRBV25-1 to TRBJ2-7; a possible D gene is TRBD1 (6 bases). Trimming stripped 4 bases from V and 4 bases from J, with 17 bases between. The CDR3 covers 15 residues. Germline-derived CDR1 and CDR2 are MGHDK and SYGVNS. CDR3 sequence reads: CASSVPGALGYEQYF. The CDR3 coding sequence is TGTGCCAGCAGTGTCCCAGGGGCCCTTGGATACGAGCAGTACTTC.

The chain joins TRBV18 to TRBJ2-7, with D uncertain. Germline assignment: CDR1 KGHSH and CDR2 LQKENI. The ends were cut back, 4 bases at V and 2 bases at J, with 9 bases in the middle. This CDR3 is 13 amino acids long. CDR3 in DNA: TGTGCCAGCTCACAACAGAACACCTACGAGCAGTACTTC. Protein sequence: CASSQQNTYEQYF.

The chain combines TRBV3-1 (or the pseudogene TRBV3-2) with TRBJ2-1; 8 bases align to TRBD2. Germline values: CDR1 LGHDT, CDR2 YNNKEL (reference sequence). J was trimmed by 7 bases and V by 5 bases; bases with no gene match: 7. The CDR3 sequence is 14 residues long. The CDR3 nucleotides read TGTGCCAGCAGCGTCGGGGGGGCCCGGAATGAGCAGTTCTTC. This sequence encodes CASSVGGARNEQFF.

The chain is built from TRBV30 and TRBJ2-5; 8 bases match TRBD2. V shed 3 bases, J shed 9 bases, and the junction held 6 bases outside the gene matches. This CDR3 contains 12 residues. Germline V gene lookup returns CDR1 GTSNPN and CDR2 SVGIG (reference sequence). CDR3 nucleotides: TGTGCCTGGAGCGGGGGGGCGGAGGCCCAGTACTTC. Its protein product is CAWSGGAEAQYF.

Notes on this clone: The sample holds other DNA sequences that translate to the same CDR3. The chain recombines TRBV29-1 with TRBJ1-1; possible D gene TRBD1, 6 bases. V was clipped by 7 bases and J by 1 base, with 10 bases between them. The CDR3 covers 12 residues. The germline V gene has CDR1 SQVTM and CDR2 ANQGSEA. This CDR3 is CSAGHQNTEAFF. Here the CDR3 DNA reads TGCAGCGCGGGACACCAGAACACTGAAGCTTTCTTT.

The chain combines TRBV2 with TRBJ1-3, with TRBD1 matching over 8 bases. The CDR3 consists of 17 residues. The germline V gene encodes CDR1 SNHLY and CDR2 FYNNEI. V lost 5 bases to trimming and J lost 1 base; unmatched junction nucleotides: 10. CDR3 sequence: CASSPGAGGASGNTIYF. In DNA form, the CDR3 reads TGTGCCAGCAGTCCGGGGGCAGGGGGCGCGTCTGGAAACACCATATATTTT. Based on the CDR3 plus reference TRBV2 and TRBJ1-3, the full variable domain is EPEVTQTPSHQVTQMGQEVILRCVPISNHLYFYWYRQILGQKVEFLVSFYNNEISEKSEIFDDQFSVERPDGSNFTLKIRSTKLEDSAMYFCASSPGAGGASGNTIYFGEGSWLTVV.

This chain connects TRBV27 to TRBJ2-2; 12 nucleotides align to TRBD1. With V trimmed by 5 bases and J by 7 bases, 5 bases remained unmatched. The CDR3 extends over 15 amino acids. Germline V gene lookup returns CDR1 MNHEY and CDR2 SMNVEV (reference sequence). CDR3 nucleotide sequence: TGTGCCAGCAGTCACGGGACAGGGGGCGTCGGGGAGCTGTTTTTT. Translation gives CASSHGTGGVGELFF.

V is TRBV7-2 and J is TRBJ2-7; 15 bases fit TRBD2. Unmatched junction bases numbered 6, after V lost 5 bases and J lost 1 base. CDR3 size: 17 residues. From germline, CDR1 is SGHTA and CDR2 FQGNSA. The CDR3 coding sequence is TGTGCCAGCAGCCAGGGACTAGCGGGGGGTATTTCCTACGAGCAGTACTTC. Its translation is CASSQGLAGGISYEQYF.

V is TRBV7-2 and J is TRBJ1-1; D gene ambiguous. Deletions cut 0 bases from V and 1 base from J, with 6 bases between. CDR1 SGHTA and CDR2 FQGNSA come from the germline V gene. The CDR3 consists of 14 residues. The CDR3 DNA sequence: TGTGCCAGCAGCTTAGCGCGGGAGAACACTGAAGCTTTCTTT. Its protein is CASSLARENTEAFF.